This T cell receptor beta chain was sequenced during a study of T cells in Graves' hyperthyroidism and ophthalmopathy (dated by TCRdb to about 2019). With regard to the full study: Peripheral blood was collected at initial diagnosis, before any treatment. Once sampling was done, hyperthyroidism patients were given methimazole at a starting dose of 30 mg daily, whereas ophthalmopathy patients were given high-dose intravenous methylprednisolone. The 100 or so discovery patients were randomly split 7:3 into training and test sets. According to the paper, TCR Vbeta CDR3 sequencing was carried out on over 130 peripheral blood samples, which came from some 41 ophthalmopathy, roughly 75 hyperthyroidism and approximately 17 progressor patients. The study also compared thyroid tissue and blood T-cell repertoires from roughly 6 Graves' hyperthyroidism patients. To identify TCR V-J signatures that set the groups apart, the researchers used a discovery cohort of approximately 98 patients, made up of about 44 with Graves' ophthalmopathy and 55 to 65 with stable Graves' hyperthyroidism. An independent validation cohort of 18 to 20 hyperthyroidism patients and about 15 patients who later progressed to ophthalmopathy tested prospective prediction of ophthalmopathy.

Overall results and qualifications from the work: In validation, the model predicted progression to ophthalmopathy a median of roughly six months before onset, with over 55% sensitivity and roughly 79% specificity. A model built on a 13 V-J signature distinguished ophthalmopathy from stable hyperthyroidism, reaching roughly 88% sensitivity and about 81% specificity in cross-validation and 80%/75% in testing. Sample size was not statistically predetermined, and investigators were not blinded to group allocation. Most expanded thyroid clonotypes (frequency above 0.001) were also detected in blood, suggesting blood repertoires may reflect thyroid immune responses.

Ten or more counts support this clonotype. Its antigen specificity is not known. No qualities accompany the bases; no much larger clone lies one base away. Stable Graves' hyperthyroidism was defined as no progression to ophthalmopathy during 18 months of follow-up. Hyperthyroidism patients were aged 18 to 65 years and newly diagnosed, with disease duration of less than 2 months. The study excluded patients with uncontrolled infections, other autoimmune diseases, pregnancy or lactation. Clinical symptoms, serum thyroxine and TRAb, thyroid ultrasound, and orbital computed tomography formed the basis for the diagnoses. PBMCs were isolated from 7.5 to 10 ml of fresh peripheral blood by Ficoll-Paque density gradient centrifugation. Total RNA was extracted with Trizol reagent, and quality was checked on an Agilent 2100 Bioanalyzer. TCR beta CDR3 regions were amplified from RNA transcripts. For the first round of RT-PCR on the TCR CDR3, the HTBI primer set was used together with the Qiagen OneStep RT-PCR kit. Libraries were constructed in a second round of multiplex PCR, after which size selection and purification were carried out. Sequencing of the libraries was done on an Illumina HiSeq2000 using paired-end 100 bp reads. Per the source publication's procedure: Raw data were processed with SOAPnuke, discarding reads with adapters, uncalled bases, mean Phred below 15, or no exact constant-primer or identifier match. High-quality paired reads were merged with COPE v1.2.5, and unique nucleotide sequences were defined as clonotypes. MiTCR v1.1 was used to align the clonotypes against IMGT TRBV, TRBD and TRBJ reference segments. The analysis included only V-J combinations with a frequency above 0.0001, which together covered 98% to 99.2% of the repertoires. A TCS score was defined as the ratio of F50 (clonal expansion) to E x V (chaos), with BLOSUM62-based TCRdist applied between CDR3 peptides within each V-J. Welch's t-statistics and random forest reduced just over 500 V-J features to 10 to 15, which were used in a naive Bayes classifier (R e1071). Using fastp at Q25 and MiXCR, TCRdb reprocessed the public reads and kept productive beta chains. Rows with a matching CDR3 protein are joined into one entry that keeps the most common DNA and genes. The V and J calls here are based on TCRdb, not the publication. This sample comprises fewer than 850,000 distinct CDR3 sequences, 15% to 20% of them detected only once. Roughly 16% of the sample comes from the top ten.

At the junction V is shortened by 8 bases and J by 2 bases, with 9 bases in between. In the germline V gene, CDR1 corresponds to MDHEN and CDR2 to SYDVKM. The CDR3 holds 12 amino acids from the cysteine to the phenylalanine. The entry retains the CDR3 DNA only, 36 bases that are in frame from base 1. The sample consisted of blood. This TCR derives from a middle-aged man with Graves' hyperthyroidism. Here the chain combines TRBV28 and TRBJ2-5; the D gene is perhaps TRBD2, from 6 matching bases. At the DNA level, the sequence is TGTGCCAGCGGGGGGAATCAAGAGACCCAGTACTTC. Translated, this gives CASGGNQETQYF.